These 25 T cell receptor beta chains originate from one sample sequenced in a study of T cell clones after liver transplantation. Clones were read by immunoSEQ multiplex PCR, and TCRdb kept only the in-frame ones, dropping some. Here the sample spans approximately 100,000 clones, roughly four fifths being singletons. Source: CD4+ T cells from blood, taken before liver transplant. Receptor source: a human donor who received a liver transplant.

The V call is TRBV5-6, the J call TRBJ2-2; D is uncertain. Germline-derived CDR1 and CDR2 are SGHDT and YYEEEE. The CDR3 loop spans 14 amino acids. V lost 2 bases and J 6 bases, leaving 11 bases between the germline ends. The CDR3 nucleotides read TGTGCCAGCAGCTTAGGCCTAATTTCCGGGGAGCTGTTTTTT. This encodes CASSLGLISGELFF.

The chain uses TRBV28 and TRBJ2-1, with D unclear. CDR1 and CDR2 (germline): MDHEN, SYDVKM. Trimming stripped 10 bases from V and 6 bases from J, with 16 bases between. The CDR3 runs 13 residues. The CDR3 reads CATIGSGGNEQFF. In nucleotides, the CDR3 is TGTGCCACCATAGGTTCGGGTGGCAATGAGCAGTTCTTC. Drawing the rest from reference TRBV28 and TRBJ2-1, the complete variable domain is DVKVTQSSRYLVKRTGEKVFLECVQDMDHENMFWYRQDPGLGLRLIYFSYDVKMKEKGDIPEGYSVSREKKERFSLILESASTNQTSMYLCATIGSGGNEQFFGPGTRLTVL.

V gene TRBV7-3 combines with J gene TRBJ2-2; 11 positions agree with TRBD2. Trimming removed 2 bases from V and 2 bases from J; junction bases left unmatched: 4. Germline V lookup: CDR1 SGHTA, CDR2 FQGTGA. CDR3 size: 17 residues. This chain's CDR3 is CASSLGGTSGNTGELFF. CDR3 in DNA: TGTGCCAGCAGCTTAGGGGGGACTAGCGGAAACACCGGGGAGCTGTTTTTT. Together with reference TRBV7-3 and TRBJ2-2, the CDR3 gives the full variable domain: GAGVSQTPSNKVTEKGKYVELRCDPISGHTALYWYRQSLGQGPEFLIYFQGTGAADDSGLPNDRFFAVRPEGSVSTLKIQRTERGDSAVYLCASSLGGTSGNTGELFFGEGSRLTVL.

This chain links TRBV11-2 with TRBJ2-1, with 11 positions matching TRBD2. Germline CDR1 and CDR2: SGHAT and FQNNGV. The CDR3 is 17 amino acids. V lost 5 bases to trimming and J lost 5 bases; unmatched junction nucleotides: 11. This chain's CDR3 is CASSPSILAGVNNEQFF. The CDR3 region has the DNA TGTGCCAGCAGCCCGAGCATACTAGCGGGAGTTAACAATGAGCAGTTCTTC.

V usage is TRBV6-1 and J usage is TRBJ1-4; D is uncertain. Deletions cut 5 bases from V and 3 bases from J, with 10 bases between. The length of the CDR3 is 14 residues. The germline gives CDR1 MNHNS, CDR2 SASEGT. In nucleotides, the CDR3 is TGTGCCAGCAGTCCCGAGTGGGCTAATGAAAAACTGTTTTTT. Translating gives CASSPEWANEKLFF.

V and J are TRBV5-4 and TRBJ1-1; no clear D gene. V lost 2 bases to trimming and J lost 5 bases, with 16 bases between them. Germline CDR1 SGHNT, CDR2 YYREEE (reference sequence). The CDR3 totals 15 residues. CDR3 DNA sequence: TGTGCCAGCAGCTTTTCCATTCGAGGGTTGACTGAAGCTTTCTTT. Protein sequence: CASSFSIRGLTEAFF.

The chain links TRBV5-1 to TRBJ1-5; 7 nucleotides line up with TRBD1. V dropped 5 bases and J dropped 3; count of bases not matched to a gene: 5. Looked up from germline, CDR1 is SGHRS and CDR2 is YFSETQ. The CDR3 runs to 14 residues. This chain's CDR3 is CASRATGPNQPQHF. DNA for the CDR3: TGCGCCAGCAGGGCGACAGGGCCCAATCAGCCCCAGCATTTT.

The gene calls are TRBV19 and TRBJ2-7; TRBD1 matches at 8 bases. The V gene's germline CDR1 is LNHDA and CDR2 SQIVND (reference sequence). There are 14 residues in the CDR3. After removal of 5 bases from V and 2 bases from J, the junction contained 5 bases not matched to a gene. The CDR3 sequence: CASSAGTGTYEQYF. In nucleotides, the CDR3 is TGTGCCAGTAGTGCCGGGACAGGTACCTACGAGCAGTACTTC.

This sequence joins TRBV6-1 and TRBJ1-2, with 8 bases aligning to TRBD1. Germline lookup yields CDR1 MNHNS and CDR2 SASEGT. The CDR3 is 13 amino acids. With V trimmed by 5 bases and J by 3 bases, 2 bases remained unmatched. The CDR3 DNA reads TGTGCCAGCAGTTTGGACAGGGACTATGGCTACACCTTC. The encoded protein is CASSLDRDYGYTF.

The chain combines TRBV29-1 with TRBJ2-3; 8 nucleotides agree with TRBD1. CDR1 is SQVTM, CDR2 ANQGSEA, per germline. The CDR3 consists of 15 residues. J lost 6 bases, V lost 4 bases, and 12 bases had no gene match. This chain's CDR3 is CSVGMDRVARDTQYF. For the CDR3, the DNA is TGCAGCGTTGGAATGGACAGGGTGGCCCGCGATACGCAGTATTTT.

This clone was counted once. The genes are TRBV4-2 and TRBJ1-1; no clear D gene. The CDR3 length is 12 residues. Germline assignment: CDR1 LGHNA and CDR2 YNFKEQ. V lost 4 bases to trimming and J lost 6 bases, with 9 bases between them. The CDR3 region is CASSPPRSEAFF. CDR3 DNA: TGTGCCAGCAGCCCTCCTAGGTCTGAAGCTTTCTTT.

CDR3 sequence reads: CAWNDRGDSPLHF. CDR3 nucleotides: TGTGCCTGGAATGACAGGGGGGATTCACCCCTCCACTTT. This chain connects TRBV30 to TRBJ1-6; TRBD1 matches at 9 bases. CDR3 length equals 13 residues. Germline V CDR1 and CDR2: GTSNPN, SVGIG (reference sequence). The J segment lost 8 bases and the V segment lost 4 bases, leaving 3 bases of the junction unmatched. Together with reference TRBV30 and TRBJ1-6, the CDR3 gives the full variable domain: SQTIHQWPATLVQPVGSPLSLECTVEGTSNPNLYWYRQAAGRGLQLLFYSVGIGQISSEVPQNLSASRPQDRQFILSSKKLLLSDSGFYLCAWNDRGDSPLHFGNGTRLTVT.

J is TRBJ2-7 and V is TRBV25-1; no definite D call. Per germline, CDR1 MGHDK and CDR2 SYGVNS. V lost 2 bases to trimming and J lost 3 bases, with 17 bases between them. This CDR3 is built from 16 residues. The CDR3 spells CASSERLKQHDYEQYF. The DNA for the CDR3 is TGTGCCAGCAGTGAACGGTTGAAGCAGCACGACTACGAGCAGTACTTC.

This rearrangement joins TRBV2 to TRBJ2-1, with D possibly TRBD1 on 6 matching bases. CDR3 length equals 13 residues. V was shortened by 8 bases and J by 6 bases, with 14 bases between the two germline ends. Germline V lookup: CDR1 SNHLY, CDR2 FYNNEI. In DNA, the CDR3 is TGTGCCAGCGGACAGAATGGAGGCAATGAGCAGTTCTTC. Amino acid sequence: CASGQNGGNEQFF.

In this sample, this clone turned up once. CDR3 nucleotide sequence: TGTGCCAGCAGCTCTCTTAGAGTCGGGGGCATTCAGTACTTC. Translated, it gives CASSSLRVGGIQYF. The rearrangement uses TRBV7-8 and TRBJ2-4, with TRBD2 as a possible D gene (6 bases). The germline CDR1 and CDR2 sequences are SGHVS and FQNEAQ. Trimming pared 4 bases from V and 9 bases from J, leaving 16 bases between. The CDR3 has 14 amino acids.

This clone was found a few times. The CDR3 DNA sequence: TGTGCCAGCAGCCGCATTGACAGAGCCTACGAGCAGTACTTC. Encoded protein: CASSRIDRAYEQYF. The chain couples TRBV6-6 to TRBJ2-7; D might be TRBD1 (5 bases). The CDR3 loop spans 14 amino acids. V was pared by 6 bases and J by 2 bases, with 14 bases between. Germline V gives CDR1 MNHNY, CDR2 SVGAGI (reference sequence).

The V call is TRBV11-1, the J call TRBJ2-3; D is uncertain. CDR3 length: 14 amino acids. Germline V lookup: CDR1 SGHAT, CDR2 FQDESV (reference sequence). The ends were cut back, 3 bases at V and 0 bases at J, with 7 bases in the middle. The CDR3 nucleotides are TGTGCCAGCAGCTTTTCGGAGAGCACAGATACGCAGTATTTT. Translating it yields CASSFSESTDTQYF.

The rearrangement joins TRBV5-8 to TRBJ2-3, with 7 bases fitting TRBD1. V lost 4 bases to trimming and J lost 2 bases; unmatched junction nucleotides: 1. The CDR3 has 13 amino acids. CDR1 and CDR2 (germline): SGHTS, YDEGEE. The CDR3 DNA follows: TGTGCCAGCAGCGGGACAGTCACAGATACGCAGTATTTT. Its translation: CASSGTVTDTQYF.

The rearrangement joins TRBV10-1 to TRBJ2-3; 9 nucleotides agree with TRBD1. CDR3 length equals 15 residues. The germline gives CDR1 WNHNN, CDR2 SYGVQD (reference sequence). V was clipped by 5 bases and J by 1 base; unmatched bases: 4. The CDR3 reads CASSKRDRGTDTQYF. The CDR3 coding sequence is TGCGCCAGCAGTAAAAGGGACAGGGGCACAGATACGCAGTATTTT.

The chain links TRBV9 to TRBJ2-7, with TRBD1 as a possible D gene (5 bases). Germline V gene lookup returns CDR1 SGDLS and CDR2 YYNGEE. CDR3 length: 13 residues. Trimming left V 5 bases short and J 5 bases short, with 14 bases between. The CDR3 region has the DNA TGTGCCAGCAGTCTACGTCAGGGCGACGAGCAGTACTTC. As protein: CASSLRQGDEQYF. Filled out from reference TRBV9 and TRBJ2-7, the complete variable domain reads DSGVTQTPKHLITATGQRVTLRCSPRSGDLSVYWYQQSLDQGLQFLIQYYNGEERAKGNILERFSAQQFPDLHSELNLSSLELGDSALYFCASSLRQGDEQYFGPGTRLTVT.

The chain has TRBV29-1 and TRBJ1-1; possible D gene TRBD1, 6 bases. CDR3 length equals 11 residues. Trimming removed 6 bases from V and 8 bases from J, with 13 bases in between. Germline CDR1 reads SQVTM; CDR2 reads ANQGSEA. The CDR3 region has the DNA TGCAGCGTCGACCGGGGGCTCGAAGCTTTCTTT. As protein: CSVDRGLEAFF.

The CDR3 DNA reads TGCAGCGTTGAACTCGGGACTAACCAAGAGACCCAGTACTTC. It translates to CSVELGTNQETQYF. This chain links TRBV29-1 with TRBJ2-5; 7 positions match TRBD2. The CDR3 loop spans 14 amino acids. The J segment lost 0 bases and the V segment lost 2 bases, leaving 3 bases of the junction unmatched. CDR1 SQVTM and CDR2 ANQGSEA come from the germline V gene.

The rearrangement joins TRBV19 to TRBJ1-5; D is undetermined. This CDR3 region has 13 residues. From germline, CDR1 is LNHDA and CDR2 SQIVND (reference sequence). Trimming removed 3 bases at V and 0 bases at J, with 3 bases between. In DNA, the CDR3 is TGTGCCAGTAGTATGTCTAGCAATCAGCCCCAGCATTTT. This codes for CASSMSSNQPQHF.

The CDR3 sequence: CASSLQGNNEQFF. As DNA, the CDR3 is TGTGCCAGCAGCTTACAGGGGAACAATGAGCAGTTCTTC. The chain links TRBV7-2 to TRBJ2-1; a possible D gene is TRBD1 (6 bases). The V gene lost 2 bases and the J gene lost 5 bases, with 7 bases spanning the gap. The CDR3 is made up of 13 amino acids. Germline V gives CDR1 SGHTA, CDR2 FQGNSA.

This clone occurred a few times. The chain carries TRBV9 and TRBJ2-7, with 10 bases identical to TRBD2. This CDR3 region has 16 residues. V lost 0 bases to trimming and J lost 2 bases; unmatched junction nucleotides: 5. From germline, CDR1 is SGDLS and CDR2 YYNGEE. CDR3 protein: CASSVGGTSGAYEQYF. In nucleotides, the CDR3 is TGTGCCAGCAGCGTAGGAGGTACTAGCGGGGCCTACGAGCAGTACTTC.